This T cell receptor (beta chain) was obtained from a study of T cells in localized non-small cell lung cancer (dated by TCRdb to between 2020 and 2021). Study-level background: T cell repertoires of 200 to 250 early-stage NSCLC patients were analyzed, with tumors being compared against uninvolved tumor-adjacent lungs. The cohort was made up of fewer than 250 treatment-naive NSCLC patients whose localized lung tumors had been resected. Of the NSCLC patients, over 120 were male and approximately 110 were female, and the mean age was roughly 61 years. What the research found in general, with its limitations: Because multi-region sequencing of the tumors was not done, intratumor heterogeneity could not be ruled out. A median of roughly 56 of the top 100 tumor clones were detected in paired uninvolved adjacent lung, and about 29 of these tumor clones were also found among the top 100 clones of the paired uninvolved adjacent lung. Uninvolved tumor-adjacent lung showed the highest T cell clonality, higher than tumor, which suggests more focused antigenic responses in the uninvolved tumor-adjacent lung. Because of the exploratory design, TCR variables were selected using unadjusted p-values without false-discovery rate correction. Higher blood T cell density associated with longer overall survival, while higher adjacent-lung clonality associated with shorter survival.

Trimming takes 4 bases from V and 3 bases from J, and the germline ends sit 16 bases apart. CDR1 is given as SGHRS and CDR2 as YFSETQ, both from the germline V gene. From the cysteine through the phenylalanine, the CDR3 covers 15 amino acids. Only the CDR3 portion is preserved as DNA: 45 bases, with reading frame beginning at the first base. In the case of this clone: This clone's antigen is unknown. Per-base quality was not reported, and no clone a single base away is much larger than it.

At diagnosis, peripheral blood, uninvolved tumor-adjacent lung and tumor were collected and were preserved as a mix of fresh-frozen and FFPE material. Blood samples were analyzed as peripheral blood mononuclear cells for TCR repertoire profiling. The immunoSEQ Assay was used to sequence TCR beta CDR3 regions from DNA. The authors processed their data as follows. T cell density was computed as TCR beta template counts normalized to usable DNA estimated by amplifying housekeeping genes. Richness was estimated using the preseqR package, with extrapolation to 400,000 templates for PBMC samples and to 120,000 templates for tissue samples. Clonality was defined by subtracting Pielou's evenness from one. To identify tissue-enriched TCRs, differential abundance testing was run on productive amino-acid clonotypes with a minimum total count of 5 and an alpha of 0.1. Repertoire overlap between compartments was quantified with the Jaccard Index and Morisita Overlap Index. GLIPH grouped TCR beta CDR3s together with public tetramer-defined viral CDR3s, and a viral motif had to include at least three viral sequences and also show V-gene enrichment. Sourced from immuneACCESS, this table was stored by TCRdb with only in-frame sequences that have V and J called. A share of the clones is absent; for the studies checked, an unresolved V gene accounts for under half, and the remainder has no known explanation. V and J calls and clone size follow that table, whereas D and trimming were derived from the DNA. A total of more than 45,000 clones appear in this sample, about 72% of them only once. 17% of the sample is in the top ten clones.

Recombination linked TRBV5-1 to TRBJ1-1; matching of 5 bases hints at TRBD1 as the D gene. This TCR came from a man aged 40 to 75 with stage I squamous cell lung carcinoma. This material consisted of peripheral blood, taken before any cancer treatment. The DNA reads TGCGCCAGCAGCCCCCGCCGGGACGGGGACACTGAAGCTTTCTTT. This encodes CASSPRRDGDTEAFF.